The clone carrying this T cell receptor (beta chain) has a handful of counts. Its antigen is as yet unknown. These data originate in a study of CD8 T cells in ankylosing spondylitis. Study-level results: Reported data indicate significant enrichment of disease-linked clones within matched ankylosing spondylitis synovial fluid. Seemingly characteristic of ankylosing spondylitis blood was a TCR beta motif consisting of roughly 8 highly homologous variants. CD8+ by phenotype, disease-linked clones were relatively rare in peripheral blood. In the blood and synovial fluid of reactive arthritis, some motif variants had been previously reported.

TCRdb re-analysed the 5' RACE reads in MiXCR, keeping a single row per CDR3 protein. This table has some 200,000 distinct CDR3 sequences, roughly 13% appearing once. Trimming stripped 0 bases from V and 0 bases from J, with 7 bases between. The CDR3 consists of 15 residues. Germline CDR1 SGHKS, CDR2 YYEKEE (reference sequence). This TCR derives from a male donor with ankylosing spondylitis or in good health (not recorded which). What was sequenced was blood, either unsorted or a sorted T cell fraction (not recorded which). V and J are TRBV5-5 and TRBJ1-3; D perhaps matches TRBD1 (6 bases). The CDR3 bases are TGTGCCAGCAGCTTGGGACAGGACTCTGGAAACACCATATATTTT. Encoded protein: CASSLGQDSGNTIYF.